The rows below give T cell receptor beta chains drawn from one sample of a study of identical twins. TCRdb reprocessed the 5' RACE reads via MiXCR and lists one record per CDR3 protein. The sample contains 1.5 million to 2 million distinct CDR3 sequences, roughly a third of which appear only once. The sequencing input was cord blood. The receptor set was obtained from a newborn girl in good health. The CDR3 runs from the conserved cysteine through the conserved F or W.

V,CDR3
TRBV20-1,CSATKDSYEQYF
TRBV27,CASSPKGQIYGYTF
TRBV10-3,CAISGDRGTYNEQFF
TRBV25-1,CANNRTSDYNEQFF
TRBV28,CASSLRDGMDTQYF
TRBV24-1,CATSDLLRGGSRSSYNEQFF
TRBV20-1,CSATIFPGLAGRDTGELFF
TRBV20-1,CSALEQGYQPQHF
TRBV11-2,CASSTRTGPLSGNTIYF
TRBV6-6,CASSYVRGGTGELFF
TRBV5-1,CASSLRRGSSDTQYF
TRBV28,CASSPRAGHNEKLFF
TRBV13,CASSSSGMSSYNEQFF
TRBV14,CASIKTEFRETQYF
TRBV4-1,CASSQSRRALNYGYTF
TRBV21-1,CASSIILPYEQFF
TRBV2,CASQSDRGNMETQYF
TRBV4-1,CASSHGDRGGDIQYF
TRBV12-5,CASGLVLPFSSYNEQFF
TRBV25-1,CASSEPARGYGYTF
TRBV3-1,CASSRTSDYTGELFF
TRBV5-1,CASSLGRIQTTGELFF
TRBV28,CASSYPLIAGEKNIQYF
TRBV9,CASSTPQGAGAYNEQFF
TRBV29-1,CSVESRSVQETQYF
TRBV25-1,CASSEYGVPYEQYF
TRBV27,CASSTLTSGRIANEQFF
TRBV3-1,CASSGGASGAKNIQYF
TRBV6-1,CASRAAGLAESSYNEQFF
TRBV20-1,CGEAGGPKETQYF
TRBV12-3/TRBV12-4,CASSFGGTDEQYF
TRBV25-1,CASSETGSHNEQFF
TRBV2,CASSDTGFAARPYNEQFF
TRBV20-1,CSARNRGARNSPLHF
TRBV5-1,CASSLGWIVQVGEQFF
TRBV10-3,CAVASRTNEQFF
TRBV9,CASAPGWDNEQYF
TRBV12-3/TRBV12-4,CASSFTLAGGYNEQFF
TRBV21-1,CASSKCGRGGPYNEQFF
TRBV11-1,CASSPGQGWDTEAFF
TRBV20-1,CSARVADHSNQPQHF
TRBV20-1,CSALKGARGYGYTF
TRBV28,CASNTRGWRPGTGELFF
TRBV20-1,CSARDVSGVGTQYF
TRBV7-9,CASRANRRTSSYNEQFF
TRBV28,CASSLCLACVGETQYF
TRBV14,CASSQERQGGTDTQYF
TRBV5-1,CASSLAAGGTYGYTF
TRBV25-1,CASCEGGGSSYNEQYF
TRBV20-1,CSAREDRGYGYTF